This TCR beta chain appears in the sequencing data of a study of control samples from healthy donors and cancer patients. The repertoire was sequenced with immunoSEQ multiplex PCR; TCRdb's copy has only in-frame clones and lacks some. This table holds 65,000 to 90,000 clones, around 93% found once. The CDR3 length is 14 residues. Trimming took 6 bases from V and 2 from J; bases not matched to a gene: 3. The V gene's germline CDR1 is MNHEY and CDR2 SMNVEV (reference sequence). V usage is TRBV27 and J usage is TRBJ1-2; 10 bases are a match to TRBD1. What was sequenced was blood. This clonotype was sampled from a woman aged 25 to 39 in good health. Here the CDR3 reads CASSRDRGNYGYTF. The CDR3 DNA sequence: TGTGCCAGCAGCCGGGACAGGGGAAACTATGGCTACACCTTC.